This TCR beta chain was recovered during a study of T-cell reconstitution after alpha-beta-depleted transplantation in children. With 6 bases clipped from V and 1 base from J, the junction kept 5 bases outside the gene matches. Germline V CDR1 and CDR2: SGHTA, FQGNSA. The CDR3 length is 16 residues. This clonotype appeared a few times. For TCRbeta, the library was prepared with unique molecular identifiers. A single record per CDR3 protein comes from TCRdb applying MiXCR to the PCR reads. This sample has 150,000 to 200,000 distinct CDR3 sequences, with approximately 6.8% found just once. This chain connects TRBV7-2 to TRBJ1-3; TRBD1 agrees at 11 bases. This TCR derives from a human donor who donated a stem cell graft to a child with Wiskott-Aldrich syndrome. Sequences were derived from PBMCs from the stem cell graft donor, sampled from the stem cell graft. The CDR3 sequence is CASSGQGAKSGNTIYF. The CDR3 DNA sequence: TGTGCCAGCAGTGGACAGGGGGCTAAGTCTGGAAACACCATATATTTT.